These T cell receptor beta chains were read from a single sample in a study of cytomegalovirus exposure and HLA in healthy donors. Produced via immunoSEQ multiplex PCR; TCRdb's table is partial and in-frame only. The data contain tens of thousands of clones, just under 80% of them singletons. The sample was PBMCs. These receptors all come from a woman in her 30s in good health and CMV-seronegative. Each CDR3 is given without its conserved first and last residue. Fields, in order: J gene, CDR3 length, clone size, V gene, CDR3 protein. Rows may omit the clone size; those that give it use once, few, many or a size class.

>TRBJ2-5|13|-|TRBV4-2
ASSPAGTVQETQY
>TRBJ2-7|12|-|TRBV4-1
ASSQEGQSYEQY
>TRBJ1-4|13|-|TRBV6-6
ASKTFRGRVEKLF
>TRBJ2-3|10|-|TRBV19
ASRSRADTQY
>TRBJ1-2|13|-|TRBV29-1
SVPGTGGMADGYT
>TRBJ2-1|9|once|TRBV5-1
ASSPGAGQF
>TRBJ2-6|14|-|TRBV2
ASSEQGARGANVLT
>TRBJ1-1|10|-|TRBV29-1
SVVQGNTEAF
>TRBJ1-5|12|-|TRBV19
ASSMREENQPQH
>TRBJ2-1|14|-|TRBV7-9
ASCLRRLADLDEQF
>TRBJ2-7|14|few|TRBV7-8
ASSLALGERVYEQY
>TRBJ1-5|15|-|TRBV7-2
ASSLALPTGNHQPQH
>TRBJ2-7|11|-|TRBV18
ASSPGQSYEQY
>TRBJ2-7|14|large|TRBV6-9
ASILRDRVPDYEQY
>TRBJ1-2|13|-|TRBV30
AWSGGSGVNYGYT
>TRBJ1-5|12|-|TRBV12-5
ASGSDRANQPQH